These 27 T cell receptor beta chains were all obtained from the same sample, sequenced in a study of response to subunit inactivated influenza vaccine. TCRdb used MiXCR to reprocess the RT-PCR reads, holding one entry per CDR3 protein. The sample includes 650,000 to 850,000 distinct CDR3 sequences, 11% to 15% of them seen just once. Source: PBMCs from blood, taken 14 to 15 days before vaccination. These receptors all come from a man aged 45-60 years who received an inactivated influenza vaccine.

There are many counts of this clonotype. The chain combines TRBV7-9 with TRBJ2-7; TRBD1 aligns across 7 bases. The CDR3 spans 15 residues. CDR1 and CDR2 (germline): SEHNR, FQNEAQ (reference sequence). The junction had 10 bases not matched to a gene; V was cut back by 4 bases and J by 4 bases. CDR3 nucleotides: TGTGCCAGCAGCTCCAACCGGGACAGCCCGTACGAGCAGTACTTC. Translating gives CASSSNRDSPYEQYF.

The gene calls are TRBV4-3 and TRBJ1-2, with 9 bases lining up with TRBD1. The V gene end was trimmed by 0 bases and the J gene end by 4 bases; junction bases not matched to a gene: 6. This CDR3 contains 16 residues. Germline values: CDR1 LGHNA, CDR2 YSLEER. CDR3 region: CASSQDSDRGIYGYTF. The DNA for the CDR3 is TGCGCCAGCAGCCAAGATTCCGACAGGGGGATCTATGGCTACACCTTC.

Regarding this clonotype: A read error may be the cause here, since a much bigger clone is one base away. V usage is TRBV20-1 and J usage is TRBJ2-3; D is possibly TRBD1 (6 bases). The CDR3 runs to 14 residues. Germline V gene lookup returns CDR1 DFQATT and CDR2 SNEGSKA (reference sequence). The DNA of the CDR3 is TGCAGTGCTAGAGACAACAGGGTACCGGATACGGAGTATTTT. It specifies CSARDNRVPDTEYF.

This clonotype was counted only a few times. This rearrangement joins TRBV12-3 or TRBV12-4 to TRBJ2-6; D remains unclear. This CDR3 contains 15 residues. Trimming shortened V by 5 bases and J by 0 bases, and 8 bases separated the two germline ends. The CDR3 region has the DNA TGTGCCAGCAGTAAAGAAAGCTCTGGGGCCAACGTCCTGACTTTC. Translating it yields CASSKESSGANVLTF.

In its sample, this clonotype was seen once. The chain links TRBV5-1 to TRBJ2-4; 8 bases are shared with TRBD1. CDR1 is SGHRS and CDR2 is YFSETQ in the germline V gene. The CDR3 has 16 amino acids. V was clipped by 4 bases and J by 0 bases; unmatched bases: 6. The CDR3, as DNA: TGCGCCAGCAGCCCGGGACAGGCCTTAGCCAAAAACATTCAGTACTTC. This codes for CASSPGQALAKNIQYF.

CDR3 residues: CASSQMTGGNSPLHF. The CDR3 nucleotides read TGCGCCAGCAGCCAAATGACAGGAGGTAATTCACCCCTCCACTTT. The rearrangement joins TRBV4-1 to TRBJ1-6, with a possible D match to TRBD1 (6 bases). CDR1 and CDR2 (germline): MGHRA, YSYEKL. V gave up 2 bases and J gave up 6 bases, with 11 bases separating them. The CDR3 is made up of 15 amino acids.

The chain links TRBV28 to TRBJ2-7; 8 bases match TRBD1. This CDR3 is 12 amino acids long. After removal of 5 bases from V and 7 bases from J, the junction contained 4 bases not matched to a gene. Germline CDR1 reads MDHEN; CDR2 reads SYDVKM. The CDR3 DNA is TGTGCCAGCAGTCGGGACAGGCTGGAGCAGTACTTC. It translates to CASSRDRLEQYF.

This clonotype was seen more than once but under ten times. V gene TRBV4-3 combines with J gene TRBJ2-6; D uncertain. This CDR3 is 15 amino acids long. V lost 6 bases and J lost 2, with 11 bases in between. Germline CDR1 and CDR2: LGHNA and YSLEER. CDR3 DNA sequence: TGCGCCAGCAGTGCGATGGACGCTGGGGCCAACGTCCTGACTTTC. It yields the protein CASSAMDAGANVLTF.

The rearrangement uses TRBV9 and TRBJ2-7; unclear D gene. This CDR3 contains 12 residues. V gave up 0 bases and J gave up 5 bases, with 6 bases separating them. CDR1 and CDR2 (germline): SGDLS, YYNGEE. CDR3 residues: CASSVEADEQYF. CDR3 nucleotide sequence: TGTGCCAGCAGCGTAGAAGCTGACGAGCAGTACTTC.

The chain couples TRBV11-1 to TRBJ2-7; D assignment may be TRBD1 or TRBD2 (5 bases each). The CDR3 length is 18 residues. The germline CDR1 and CDR2 sequences are SGHAT and FQDESV (reference sequence). V was trimmed by 4 bases and J by 7 bases, leaving 29 bases between them. The CDR3 here is CASSSWPRPGRQLMEQYF. The CDR3 DNA reads as TGTGCCAGCAGCTCATGGCCGAGACCGGGACGCCAGTTGATGGAGCAGTACTTC.

This clonotype showed up just a few times. The chain carries TRBV6-1 and TRBJ2-7; maybe TRBD2 (5 bases). The CDR3 is 11 residues long. Per the germline V gene, CDR1 is MNHNS and CDR2 is SASEGT. The ends were cut back, 11 bases at V and 4 bases at J, with 12 bases in the middle. The CDR3 sequence is CAVPGGYEQYF. CDR3 DNA sequence: TGTGCCGTGCCCGGCGGGTACGAGCAGTACTTC.

The chain uses TRBV4-2 and TRBJ1-1; a possible D gene is TRBD1 (6 bases). With 2 bases removed from V and 8 bases from J, the gap between germline ends came to 18 bases. Germline V CDR1 and CDR2: LGHNA, YNFKEQ. The CDR3 spans 15 residues. CDR3 protein: CASSQQGGGLGEAFF. CDR3 coding DNA: TGTGCCAGCAGCCAACAAGGGGGGGGGTTAGGGGAAGCTTTCTTT.

In this sample, this clonotype turned up many times. The chain carries TRBV5-1 and TRBJ2-7; the match to TRBD1 covers 10 bases. The CDR3 is made up of 15 amino acids. J gave up 2 bases and V 4 bases, and 6 bases lay outside the gene matches. Germline CDR1 is SGHRS and CDR2 is YFSETQ. CDR3 DNA sequence: TGCGCCAGCAGCCCCCGGGACAGGGGCCCCTACGAGCAGTACTTC. Its translation is CASSPRDRGPYEQYF.

In the case of this clonotype: An end of the junction does not agree with germline; a read error may underlie this. The gene calls are TRBV7-2 and TRBJ1-2; D not certain. Germline loops: CDR1 SGHTA, CDR2 FQGNSA. The CDR3 has 15 residues. The CDR3 DNA reads TGTGCCAGCAGCTTAGTGGCTGAGACTAAATATGGCTACACCTTC. It specifies CASSLVAETKYGYTF.

This clonotype showed up just a few times. V and J are TRBV10-1 and TRBJ2-7; no firm D call. V was shortened by 0 bases and J by 2 bases, with 2 bases between the two germline ends. The CDR3 is 12 residues long. CDR1 is WNHNN, CDR2 SYGVQD, per germline (reference sequence). CDR3 loop: CASSESPYEQYF. In nucleotides, the CDR3 is TGCGCCAGCAGTGAGTCCCCCTACGAGCAGTACTTC.

V gene TRBV20-1 combines with J gene TRBJ2-3; 8 nucleotides align to TRBD2. This CDR3 has 15 amino acids. Germline V gives CDR1 DFQATT, CDR2 SNEGSKA (reference sequence). V lost 5 bases and J lost 0; bases outside the gene matches: 7. The CDR3 DNA reads TGCAGTGCTCTAACTAGCGGAGGTAGCACAGATACGCAGTATTTT. Translated: CSALTSGGSTDTQYF.

This clonotype was seen at least ten times. J is TRBJ1-5 and V is TRBV14; the D is unclear. The CDR3 is 12 residues long. Looked up from germline, CDR1 is SGHDN and CDR2 is FVKESK. The V gene lost 4 bases and the J gene lost 9 bases, with 10 bases spanning the gap. This chain's CDR3 is CASSLGPSPQHF. The CDR3 DNA is TGTGCCAGCAGCCTAGGGCCTTCGCCCCAGCATTTT.

The chain couples TRBV9 to TRBJ2-6; D ambiguous. Trimming stripped 1 base from V and 0 bases from J, with 8 bases between. The CDR3 contains 16 residues. CDR1 and CDR2 (germline): SGDLS, YYNGEE. CDR3 loop: CASSVSPSSGANVLTF. CDR3 nucleotide sequence: TGTGCCAGCAGCGTAAGCCCGAGCTCTGGGGCCAACGTCCTGACTTTC.

This clonotype was found a few times. The CDR3 nucleotides are TGTGCCAGCAGCTTGTCCCCTGGGGAGGTCACAGAGGGGGGAGCTTTCTTT. Its translation: CASSLSPGEVTEGGAFF. The genes are TRBV5-6 and TRBJ1-1, with D maybe TRBD1 (6 bases). Germline V gene data show CDR1 as SGHDT and CDR2 as YYEEEE. V was pared by 1 base and J by 10 bases, with 26 bases between. This CDR3 spans 17 amino acids.

This clonotype has a handful of counts. This chain links TRBV7-2 with TRBJ2-3; 9 bases are shared with TRBD2. V shed 4 bases, J shed 6 bases, and the junction held 5 bases outside the gene matches. The CDR3 covers 14 residues. Germline assignment: CDR1 SGHTA and CDR2 FQGNSA. In DNA form, the CDR3 reads TGTGCCAGCAGCTCAGGACTAGCGTCTGATACGCAGTATTTT. Translation: CASSSGLASDTQYF.

This chain uses TRBV18 with TRBJ2-7; 8 bases are shared with TRBD1. After removal of 3 bases from V and 3 bases from J, the junction contained 7 bases not matched to a gene. The germline gives CDR1 KGHSH, CDR2 LQKENI. The length of the CDR3 is 15 residues. The CDR3 nucleotides read TGTGCCAGCTCACCTCCGGGACAGGACTACTACGAGCAGTACTTC. Residues: CASSPPGQDYYEQYF. The full variable domain, its missing parts supplied by reference TRBV18 and TRBJ2-7, is NAGVMQNPRHLVRRRGQEARLRCSPMKGHSHVYWYRQLPEEGLKFMVYLQKENIIDESGMPKERFSAEFPKEGPSILRIQQVVRGDSAAYFCASSPPGQDYYEQYFGPGTRLTVT.

For this clonotype: A single base separates this from a much larger clone, so it may be a read error. V usage is TRBV12-3 or TRBV12-4 and J usage is TRBJ2-1; maybe TRBD1 (5 bases). Trimming removed 3 bases from V and 3 bases from J, with 12 bases in between. This CDR3 comprises 15 residues. CDR3 region: CASSFRQGIYNEQFF. DNA for the CDR3: TGTGCCAGCAGTTTTCGGCAGGGTATCTACAATGAGCAGTTCTTC.

In its sample, this clonotype was seen once. The J gene is TRBJ2-7, the V gene TRBV20-1; D is possibly TRBD1 (6 bases). The V and J ends lost 1 base and 3 bases respectively, with 13 bases between them. CDR3 length: 14 residues. Per the germline V gene, CDR1 is DFQATT and CDR2 is SNEGSKA (reference sequence). The CDR3 loop is CSARGWAGDYEQYF. DNA for the CDR3: TGCAGTGCTAGAGGGTGGGCAGGGGACTACGAGCAGTACTTC.

The sample holds a few counts of this clonotype. V is TRBV29-1 and J is TRBJ2-7; tentatively, D is TRBD1 (6 bases). CDR1 is SQVTM, CDR2 ANQGSEA, per germline. Trimming cost V 4 bases and J 2 bases, with 9 bases left between them. This CDR3 is built from 12 residues. The CDR3 sequence is CSVVQGTYEQYF. DNA for the CDR3: TGCAGCGTTGTACAGGGTACCTACGAGCAGTACTTC.

The chain employs TRBV12-3 or TRBV12-4 and TRBJ2-7; the match to TRBD1 covers 10 bases. CDR3 length equals 15 residues. Losses at the gene ends were 8 bases for V and 2 bases for J; bases not matched to a gene: 9. The CDR3 DNA follows: TGTGCCAGCGGGGACCGGGACAGGGGACCCTACGAGCAGTACTTC. Protein sequence: CASGDRDRGPYEQYF.

A few counts support this clonotype. The chain uses TRBV4-1 and TRBJ1-5; weak D call: TRBD1 (5 bases). V was pared by 0 bases and J by 1 base, with 19 bases between. The V gene's germline CDR1 is MGHRA and CDR2 YSYEKL. This CDR3 has 19 residues. The CDR3 region has the DNA TGCGCCAGCAGCCAAGATGCGACGGGATTTGGGGGGAGCAATCAGCCCCAGCATTTT. As protein: CASSQDATGFGGSNQPQHF.

V is TRBV20-1 and J is TRBJ2-1, with 10 bases identical to TRBD2. Losses at the gene ends were 4 bases for V and 9 bases for J; bases not matched to a gene: 12. The CDR3 has 15 amino acids. Germline loops: CDR1 DFQATT, CDR2 SNEGSKA (reference sequence). CDR3 residues: CSAMKREGLLTEQFF. CDR3 bases: TGCAGTGCTATGAAGCGGGAGGGCCTCCTTACTGAGCAGTTCTTC.